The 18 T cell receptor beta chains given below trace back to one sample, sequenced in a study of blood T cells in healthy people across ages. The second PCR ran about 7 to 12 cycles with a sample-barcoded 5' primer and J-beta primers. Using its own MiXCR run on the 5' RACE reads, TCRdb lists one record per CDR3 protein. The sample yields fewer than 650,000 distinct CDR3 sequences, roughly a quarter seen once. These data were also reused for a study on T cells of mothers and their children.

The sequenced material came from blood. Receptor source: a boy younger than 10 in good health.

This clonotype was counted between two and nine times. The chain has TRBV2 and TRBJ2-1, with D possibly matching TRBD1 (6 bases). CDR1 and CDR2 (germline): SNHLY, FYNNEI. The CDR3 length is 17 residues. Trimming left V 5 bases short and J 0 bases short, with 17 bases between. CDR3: CASSYKIGGVSYNEQFF. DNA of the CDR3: TGTGCCAGCAGTTATAAAATAGGGGGTGTCTCCTACAATGAGCAGTTCTTC.

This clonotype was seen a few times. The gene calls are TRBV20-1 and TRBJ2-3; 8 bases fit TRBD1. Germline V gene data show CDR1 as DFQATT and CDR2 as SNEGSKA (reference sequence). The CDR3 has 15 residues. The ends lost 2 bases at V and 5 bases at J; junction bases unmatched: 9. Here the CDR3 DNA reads TGCAGTGCTAGATCAGGACAGGGAGAAGGAGATACGCAGTATTTT. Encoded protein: CSARSGQGEGDTQYF.

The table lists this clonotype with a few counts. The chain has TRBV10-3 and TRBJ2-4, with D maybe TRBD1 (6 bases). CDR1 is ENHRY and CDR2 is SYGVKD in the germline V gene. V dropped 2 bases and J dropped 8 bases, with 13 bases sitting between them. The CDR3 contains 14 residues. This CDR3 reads CAISETAGEDIQYF. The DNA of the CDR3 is TGTGCCATCAGTGAGACCGCAGGGGAAGACATTCAGTACTTC.

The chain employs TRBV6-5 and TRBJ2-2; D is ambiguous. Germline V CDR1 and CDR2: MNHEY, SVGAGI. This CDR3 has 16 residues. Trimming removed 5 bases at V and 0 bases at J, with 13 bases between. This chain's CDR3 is CASSPSRRTNTGELFF. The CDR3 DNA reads TGTGCCAGCAGTCCTTCCAGACGGACGAACACCGGGGAGCTGTTTTTT.

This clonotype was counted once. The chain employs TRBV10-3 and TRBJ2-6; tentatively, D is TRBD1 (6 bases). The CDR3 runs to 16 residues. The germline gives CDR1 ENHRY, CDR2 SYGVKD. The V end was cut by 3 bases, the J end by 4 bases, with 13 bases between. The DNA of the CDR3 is TGTGCCATCAGTGACAACAGGGAATTCGGGGCCAACGTCCTGACTTTC. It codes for CAISDNREFGANVLTF.

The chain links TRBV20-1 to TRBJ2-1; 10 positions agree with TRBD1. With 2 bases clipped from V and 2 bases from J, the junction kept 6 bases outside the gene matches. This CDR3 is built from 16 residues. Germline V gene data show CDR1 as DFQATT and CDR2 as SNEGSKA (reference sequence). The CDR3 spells CSARSVGQGTYNEQFF. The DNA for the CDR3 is TGCAGTGCTAGATCGGTGGGACAGGGGACCTACAATGAGCAGTTCTTC.

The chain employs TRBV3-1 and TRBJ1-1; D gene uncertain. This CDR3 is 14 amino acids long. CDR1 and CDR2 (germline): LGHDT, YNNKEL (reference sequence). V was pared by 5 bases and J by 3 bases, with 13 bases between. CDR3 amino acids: CASSTSEEDTEAFF. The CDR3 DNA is TGTGCCAGCAGCACCTCCGAGGAGGACACTGAAGCTTTCTTT.

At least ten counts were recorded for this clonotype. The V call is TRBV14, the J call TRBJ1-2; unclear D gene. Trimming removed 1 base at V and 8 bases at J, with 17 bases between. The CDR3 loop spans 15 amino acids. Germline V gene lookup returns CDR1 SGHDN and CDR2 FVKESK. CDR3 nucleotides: TGTGCCAGCAGCCAAGCTTTGGAGGGTCCGAGGGGCTACACCTTC. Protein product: CASSQALEGPRGYTF. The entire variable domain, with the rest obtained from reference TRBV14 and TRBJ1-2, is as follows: EAGVTQFPSHSVIEKGQTVTLRCDPISGHDNLYWYRRVMGKEIKFLLHFVKESKQDESGMPNNRFLAERTGGTYSTLKVQPAELEDSGVYFCASSQALEGPRGYTFGSGTRLTVV.

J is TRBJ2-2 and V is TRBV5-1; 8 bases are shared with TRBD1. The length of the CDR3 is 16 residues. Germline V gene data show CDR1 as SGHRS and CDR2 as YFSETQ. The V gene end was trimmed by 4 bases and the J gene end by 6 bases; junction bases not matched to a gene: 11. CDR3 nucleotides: TGCGCCAGCAGCCCCAGCGGCGGACAGGGTCCCGGGGAGCTGTTTTTT. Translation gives CASSPSGGQGPGELFF.

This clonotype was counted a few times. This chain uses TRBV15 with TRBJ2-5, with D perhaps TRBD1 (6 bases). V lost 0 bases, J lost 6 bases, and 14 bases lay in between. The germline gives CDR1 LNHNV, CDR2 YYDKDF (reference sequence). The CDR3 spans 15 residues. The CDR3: CATSRDPGVGKTQYF. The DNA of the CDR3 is TGTGCCACCAGCAGAGATCCAGGGGTGGGAAAGACCCAGTACTTC.

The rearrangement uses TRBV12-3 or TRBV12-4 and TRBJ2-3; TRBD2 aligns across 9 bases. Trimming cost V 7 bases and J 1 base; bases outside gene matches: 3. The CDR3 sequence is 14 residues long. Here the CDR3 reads CASTRTSGTDTQYF. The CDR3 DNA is TGTGCCAGCACCAGGACTAGCGGCACAGATACGCAGTATTTT.

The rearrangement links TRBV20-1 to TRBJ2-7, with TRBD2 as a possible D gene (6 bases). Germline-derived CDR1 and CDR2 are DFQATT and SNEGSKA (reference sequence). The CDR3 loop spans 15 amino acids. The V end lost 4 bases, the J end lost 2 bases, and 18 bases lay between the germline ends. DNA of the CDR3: TGCAGTGCTACAGCCGGGACTTCGGTTCCCTACGAGCAGTACTTC. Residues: CSATAGTSVPYEQYF.

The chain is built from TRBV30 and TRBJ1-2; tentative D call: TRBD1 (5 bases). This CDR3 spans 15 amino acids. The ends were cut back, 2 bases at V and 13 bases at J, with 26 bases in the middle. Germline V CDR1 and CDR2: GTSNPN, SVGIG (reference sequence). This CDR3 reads CAWSIPGPNRIFATF. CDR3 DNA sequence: TGTGCCTGGAGTATTCCGGGACCTAATAGGATATTTGCCACCTTC.

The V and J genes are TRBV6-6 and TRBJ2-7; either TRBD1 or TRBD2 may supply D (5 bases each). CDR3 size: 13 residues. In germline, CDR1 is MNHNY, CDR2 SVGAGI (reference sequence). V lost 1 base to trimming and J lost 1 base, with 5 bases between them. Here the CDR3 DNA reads TGTGCCAGCAGTTACTGGGGGTCCTACGAGCAGTACTTC. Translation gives CASSYWGSYEQYF.

CDR3 DNA: TGTGCCAGCAGTTACGTGGGCATGGACACTGAAGCTTTCTTT. This encodes CASSYVGMDTEAFF. This chain connects TRBV6-2 or TRBV6-3 to TRBJ1-1; no clear D gene. CDR3 length: 14 residues. The germline CDR1 and CDR2 sequences are MNHEY and SVGEGT. Trimming removed 2 bases at V and 3 bases at J, with 10 bases between.

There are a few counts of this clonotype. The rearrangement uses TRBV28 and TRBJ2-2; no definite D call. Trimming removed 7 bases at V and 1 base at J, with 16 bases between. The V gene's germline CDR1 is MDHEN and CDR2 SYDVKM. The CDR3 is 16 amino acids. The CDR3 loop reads CASKLRRSENTGELFF. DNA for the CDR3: TGTGCCAGCAAACTACGAAGATCAGAGAACACCGGGGAGCTGTTTTTT.

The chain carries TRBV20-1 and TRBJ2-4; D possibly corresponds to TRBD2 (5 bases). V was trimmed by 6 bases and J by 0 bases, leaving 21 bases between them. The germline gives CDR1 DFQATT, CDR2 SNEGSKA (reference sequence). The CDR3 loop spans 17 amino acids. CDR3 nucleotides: TGCAGTGCCATTGGTACGGACTCGGCCGTAGCCAAAAACATTCAGTACTTC. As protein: CSAIGTDSAVAKNIQYF.

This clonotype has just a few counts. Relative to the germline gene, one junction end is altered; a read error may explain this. The CDR3 loop reads CVSSPGEETQYF. The CDR3 coding sequence is TGTGTCAGCTCACCAGGGGAAGAGACCCAGTACTTC. The chain employs TRBV18 and TRBJ2-5; perhaps TRBD1 as D (6 bases). Germline CDR1 is KGHSH and CDR2 is LQKENI. The CDR3 is 12 amino acids.